The 11 T cell receptor beta chains in this list originate from one sample, sequenced in a study of T cells in Graves' hyperthyroidism and ophthalmopathy. Using RNA transcripts as the source, TCR beta CDR3 regions were amplified. The TCR CDR3 first-round RT-PCR relied on the HTBI primer set. In TCRdb, the multiplex PCR reads were re-called with MiXCR into one record per CDR3 protein. Of about 420,000 distinct CDR3 sequences in the sample, roughly 14% were seen once. The source material was blood. The receptors derive from a woman younger than 30 with Graves' hyperthyroidism.

This clonotype was counted only a few times. Just one base apart from a much larger clone, this may be a read error. This rearrangement joins TRBV7-9 to TRBJ1-2; D unclear. The CDR3 has 12 residues. Germline V gene sequence: CDR1 SEHNR, CDR2 FQNEAQ (reference sequence). For the CDR3, the DNA is TGTGCCGGCAGCTCACGTGGCTATGGCTACACCTTC. This encodes CAGSSRGYGYTF.

A few counts support this clonotype. The gene calls are TRBV6-2 or TRBV6-3 and TRBJ2-3, with D possibly matching TRBD1 (5 bases). Trimming left V 8 bases short and J 6 bases short, with 15 bases between. The CDR3 covers 13 residues. Germline V gives CDR1 MNHEY, CDR2 SVGEGT. The CDR3 sequence is CASQNRPRDTQYF. The CDR3 nucleotides read TGTGCCAGCCAAAACAGGCCGAGGGATACGCAGTATTTT.

Ten or more counts support this clonotype. The gene calls are TRBV3-1 and TRBJ2-1, with TRBD2 matching over 12 bases. The CDR3 runs to 16 residues. Per germline, CDR1 LGHDT and CDR2 YNNKEL (reference sequence). After removal of 1 base from V and 4 bases from J, the junction contained 2 bases not matched to a gene. In DNA, the CDR3 is TGTGCCAGCAGCCAAGGAACTAGCGGGAGGTACAATGAGCAGTTCTTC. Protein product: CASSQGTSGRYNEQFF.

This clonotype was seen many times. This chain joins TRBV6-5 and TRBJ2-7, with 8 bases fitting TRBD1. V shed 2 bases and J 0 bases; nucleotides not matched to a gene: 12. CDR3 length: 18 residues. Germline assignment: CDR1 MNHEY and CDR2 SVGAGI. The CDR3 DNA reads TGTGCCAGCAGTTACGACCCACCCGGGGACAGGATCTCCTACGAGCAGTACTTC. It specifies CASSYDPPGDRISYEQYF.

This clonotype showed up many times. The chain uses TRBV30 and TRBJ2-7, with 9 bases lining up with TRBD2. Per germline, CDR1 GTSNPN and CDR2 SVGIG (reference sequence). CDR3 size: 15 residues. V was clipped by 0 bases and J by 2 bases; unmatched bases: 5. The CDR3 loop is CAWSVGIAGAYEQYF. In nucleotides, the CDR3 is TGTGCCTGGAGTGTAGGGATAGCGGGAGCCTACGAGCAGTACTTC.

In this sample, this clonotype turned up a few times. The chain has TRBV7-6 and TRBJ2-1; D may match TRBD1 or TRBD2 (6 bases each). Germline CDR1 is SGHVS and CDR2 is FNYEAQ. Between the trimmed V and J ends, which lost 5 bases and 8 bases, there was a span of 22 bases. CDR3 length: 16 amino acids. The DNA of the CDR3 is TGTGCCAGCAGCCCCGGCGTGTGGGGGGCCTGGGATGAGCAGTTCTTC. As protein: CASSPGVWGAWDEQFF.

In this sample, this clonotype turned up many times. The chain's CDR3 is CSASRGIESNEKLFF. The DNA for the CDR3 is TGCAGTGCTAGTCGGGGTATCGAGTCTAATGAAAAACTGTTTTTT. The chain recombines TRBV20-1 with TRBJ1-4; D not certain. CDR3 length: 15 residues. Trimming cost V 3 bases and J 3 bases, with 14 bases left between them. The germline V gene encodes CDR1 DFQATT and CDR2 SNEGSKA (reference sequence).

This clonotype was observed at least ten times. This chain links TRBV9 with TRBJ2-5, with TRBD1 identical over 10 bases. J gave up 9 bases and V 2 bases, and 7 bases lay outside the gene matches. Germline CDR1 is SGDLS and CDR2 is YYNGEE. The CDR3 sequence is 14 residues long. The CDR3 DNA is TGTGCCAGCAGCGTGACAGGGGGCGCTGGGGCCCAGTACTTC. This encodes CASSVTGGAGAQYF. Full variable domain (outside the CDR3, taken from reference TRBV9 and TRBJ2-5): DSGVTQTPKHLITATGQRVTLRCSPRSGDLSVYWYQQSLDQGLQFLIQYYNGEERAKGNILERFSAQQFPDLHSELNLSSLELGDSALYFCASSVTGGAGAQYFGPGTRLLVL.

The chain has TRBV10-2 and TRBJ2-1; D possibly corresponds to TRBD1 (6 bases). The CDR3 is 14 amino acids. Germline CDR1 and CDR2: WSHSY and SAAADI. V was cut by 6 bases and J by 1 base, with 10 bases left in between. For the CDR3, the DNA is TGCGCCAGCAGAAGACAGGTATCCTACAATGAGCAGTTCTTC. Its protein product is CASRRQVSYNEQFF.

V gene TRBV24-1 combines with J gene TRBJ2-1, with 8 bases that match TRBD1. The germline V gene has CDR1 KGHDR and CDR2 SFDVKD. J lost 7 bases, V lost 3 bases, and 13 bases had no gene match. This CDR3 spans 17 amino acids. The CDR3 loop is CATSDTTGTGKLNEQFF. CDR3 sequence (DNA): TGTGCCACCAGTGATACGACCGGGACAGGAAAGCTTAATGAGCAGTTCTTC.

This clonotype was found many times. The V gene is TRBV28, the J gene TRBJ1-4; D call uncertain. The CDR3 spans 12 residues. The germline gives CDR1 MDHEN, CDR2 SYDVKM. The V gene lost 7 bases and the J gene lost 8 bases, with 11 bases spanning the gap. CDR3 coding DNA: TGTGCCAGCAAGAGGATTAGGGAAAAACTGTTTTTT. It encodes CASKRIREKLFF.